Each of the 20 T cell receptor beta chains below was sequenced from the same sample in a study of CD8+ T cells in alopecia areata. Described treatment: oral pan-JAK inhibitor, 5-10 mg twice daily. Extracted from the samples, RNA was reverse transcribed into cDNA to serve as the sequencing template. The table came from immunoSEQ multiplex PCR; TCRdb's copy has only in-frame clones and leaves some out. The repertoire has about 70,000 clones, 29% of them found once; the top ten carry under 15%. This specimen was CD8+ T cells sorted from blood, taken at week 4, from a patient treated with tofacitinib. These TCRs come from a human donor with alopecia areata.

This clone was observed a few times. V gene TRBV29-1 combines with J gene TRBJ2-2; D is unclear. The V gene lost 7 bases and the J gene lost 3 bases, with 9 bases spanning the gap. CDR1 is SQVTM and CDR2 is ANQGSEA in the germline V gene. This CDR3 is 12 amino acids long. CDR3 bases: TGCAGCGCGACGGAACACACCGGGGAGCTGTTTTTT. Amino acids: CSATEHTGELFF.

The V and J genes are TRBV15 and TRBJ2-3; D not certain. The germline V gene has CDR1 LNHNV and CDR2 YYDKDF (reference sequence). The CDR3 has 16 amino acids. Trimming took 5 bases from V and 0 from J, leaving 15 bases between them. CDR3 sequence reads: CATSATRKPSTDTQYF. The CDR3 bases are TGTGCCACCAGCGCGACACGAAAACCTAGCACAGATACGCAGTATTTT.

The genes are TRBV7-2 and TRBJ1-1; D remains unclear. Per germline, CDR1 SGHTA and CDR2 FQGNSA. Trimming shortened V by 5 bases and J by 7 bases, and 8 bases separated the two germline ends. The CDR3 is 11 residues long. CDR3 sequence (DNA): TGTGCCAGCAGCCCGACCCTTGAAGCTTTCTTT. Translation: CASSPTLEAFF. The variable domain in full, with the rest retrieved from reference TRBV7-2 and TRBJ1-1, is GAGVSQSPSNKVTEKGKDVELRCDPISGHTALYWYRQSLGQGLEFLIYFQGNSAPDKSGLPSDRFSAERTGGSVSTLTIQRTQQEDSAVYLCASSPTLEAFFGQGTRLTVV.

CDR3 bases: TGTGCCAGCGCGGGCTTAGTAGCGGGAGTAGCCAAAAACATTCAGTACTTC. Its translation is CASAGLVAGVAKNIQYF. The V and J genes are TRBV7-9 and TRBJ2-4; 9 nucleotides align to TRBD2. The ends lost 8 bases at V and 0 bases at J; junction bases unmatched: 11. The CDR3 runs to 17 residues. Germline V gene lookup returns CDR1 SEHNR and CDR2 FQNEAQ (reference sequence).

The J gene is TRBJ2-3, the V gene TRBV29-1, with 9 positions matching TRBD2. Germline V gene data show CDR1 as SQVTM and CDR2 as ANQGSEA. This CDR3 has 16 amino acids. After removal of 7 bases from V and 1 base from J, the junction contained 12 bases not matched to a gene. In nucleotides, the CDR3 is TGCAGCGCGGATGAGAAAGCGGGAGGCGGCACAGATACGCAGTATTTT. This translates into CSADEKAGGGTDTQYF.

The chain combines TRBV7-9 with TRBJ2-7; D is perhaps TRBD2 (6 bases). Deletions cut 1 base from V and 5 bases from J, with 12 bases between. This CDR3 region has 14 residues. The germline gives CDR1 SEHNR, CDR2 FQNEAQ (reference sequence). For the CDR3, the DNA is TGTGCCAGCAGCTTAGTGGAGGGGACCCACGAGCAGTACTTC. This codes for CASSLVEGTHEQYF. The full variable domain, with the rest looked up from reference TRBV7-9 and TRBJ2-7, is DTGVSQNPRHKITKRGQNVTFRCDPISEHNRLYWYRQTLGQGPEFLTYFQNEAQLEKSRLLSDRFSAERPKGSFSTLEIQRTEQGDSAMYLCASSLVEGTHEQYFGPGTRLTVT.

This clone counts as large (0.1 to 1%). This chain uses TRBV25-1 with TRBJ2-7; D unresolved. The CDR3 totals 11 residues. The germline V and J ends were trimmed by 4 bases and 6 bases, with 7 bases remaining between them. CDR1 is MGHDK, CDR2 SYGVNS, per germline. The CDR3: CASSANGEQYF. CDR3 bases: TGTGCCAGCAGTGCGAACGGCGAGCAGTACTTC.

The chain carries TRBV11-2 and TRBJ1-2; 7 bases match TRBD1. The J segment lost 0 bases and the V segment lost 2 bases, leaving 9 bases of the junction unmatched. Germline V CDR1 and CDR2: SGHAT, FQNNGV. The CDR3 sequence is 17 residues long. The CDR3 DNA reads TGTGCCAGCAGCTTACCCGGCCCCGGGACAGCTAACTATGGCTACACCTTC. It translates to CASSLPGPGTANYGYTF.

The V gene is TRBV29-1, the J gene TRBJ2-5, with D perhaps being TRBD1 or TRBD2 (5 bases each). This CDR3 contains 15 residues. Germline loops: CDR1 SQVTM, CDR2 ANQGSEA. Trimming took off 5 bases at V and 4 bases at J, with 20 bases between the two ends. CDR3 sequence: CSVYPPSDGGETQYF. Written as DNA, the CDR3 is TGCAGCGTTTACCCTCCCTCCGATGGGGGAGAGACCCAGTACTTC.

This chain uses TRBV29-1 with TRBJ1-2, with D possibly being TRBD1 (6 bases). Trimming pared 6 bases from V and 14 bases from J, leaving 22 bases between. The germline gives CDR1 SQVTM, CDR2 ANQGSEA. The CDR3 spans 12 residues. CDR3 nucleotide sequence: TGCAGCGTCCCAATGGGGGGCGCTGTAAGGACCTTC. This encodes CSVPMGGAVRTF. Using reference TRBV29-1 and TRBJ1-2 for the parts outside the CDR3, the full variable domain is SAVISQKPSRDICQRGTSLTIQCQVDSQVTMMFWYRQQPGQSLTLIATANQGSEATYESGFVIDKFPISRPNLTFSTLTVSNMSPEDSSIYLCSVPMGGAVRTFGSGTRLTVV.

This chain links TRBV11-1 with TRBJ2-2, with unresolved D. Germline loops: CDR1 SGHAT, CDR2 FQDESV (reference sequence). The CDR3 consists of 12 residues. The ends were cut back, 3 bases at V and 8 bases at J, with 7 bases in the middle. The CDR3 DNA is TGTGCCAGCAGCTTGGGGATTGGGGAGCTGTTTTTT. It is translated as CASSLGIGELFF. Together with reference TRBV11-1 and TRBJ2-2, the CDR3 gives the full variable domain: EAEVAQSPRYKITEKSQAVAFWCDPISGHATLYWYRQILGQGPELLVQFQDESVVDDSQLPKDRFSAERLKGVDSTLKIQPAELGDSAMYLCASSLGIGELFFGEGSRLTVL.

This sequence joins TRBV9 and TRBJ2-4, with 11 bases lining up with TRBD2. With V trimmed by 4 bases and J by 6 bases, 15 bases remained unmatched. The CDR3 is 18 residues long. Germline V gene lookup returns CDR1 SGDLS and CDR2 YYNGEE. In DNA, the CDR3 is TGTGCCAGCAGCCCGGGACTAGCGGACCCGTCTGGGGGAAACATTCAGTACTTC. This encodes CASSPGLADPSGGNIQYF.

The chain is built from TRBV14 and TRBJ2-7; D is undetermined. The CDR3 loop spans 16 amino acids. Germline values: CDR1 SGHDN, CDR2 FVKESK. The V end lost 4 bases, the J end lost 5 bases, and 21 bases lay between the germline ends. CDR3 nucleotides: TGTGCCAGCAGCCCCACCTTTCTCGGGTCACGGAACGAGCAGTACTTC. Its protein is CASSPTFLGSRNEQYF.

V and J are TRBV5-8 and TRBJ1-2; D may be TRBD1 (6 bases). The V gene lost 10 bases and the J gene lost 1 base, with 14 bases spanning the gap. The CDR3 spans 13 residues. The germline V gene encodes CDR1 SGHTS and CDR2 YDEGEE. The CDR3 reads CAWRGGDNYGYTF. CDR3 DNA: TGTGCCTGGAGGGGGGGTGATAACTATGGCTACACCTTC.

The gene calls are TRBV5-4 and TRBJ2-3; D is perhaps TRBD1 (6 bases). CDR3 length equals 16 residues. Germline-derived CDR1 and CDR2 are SGHNT and YYREEE (reference sequence). V lost 4 bases and J 0 bases, leaving 15 bases between the germline ends. CDR3 loop: CASSPIQGFSTDTQYF. Written as DNA, the CDR3 is TGTGCCAGCAGCCCGATCCAGGGGTTCAGCACAGATACGCAGTATTTT.

At least ten counts were recorded for this clone. The V gene is TRBV9, the J gene TRBJ1-1; D remains ambiguous. Germline V lookup: CDR1 SGDLS, CDR2 YYNGEE. This CDR3 region has 13 residues. The V and J ends lost 4 bases and 5 bases respectively, with 12 bases between them. This CDR3 reads CASSPGSGTEAFF. The CDR3 DNA sequence: TGTGCCAGCAGCCCAGGCAGCGGGACTGAAGCTTTCTTT.

This clone appeared a few times. J is TRBJ2-1 and V is TRBV29-1, with D possibly called TRBD1 or TRBD2 (5 bases each). Germline CDR1 is SQVTM and CDR2 is ANQGSEA. The CDR3 runs 14 residues. The V end lost 6 bases, the J end lost 0 bases, and 12 bases lay between the germline ends. CDR3 sequence (DNA): TGCAGCGTCGTACCAGGGAGCTCCTACAATGAGCAGTTCTTC. Translation: CSVVPGSSYNEQFF.

This chain links TRBV7-9 with TRBJ2-1; TRBD2 agrees at 9 bases. J was trimmed by 8 bases and V by 4 bases; bases with no gene match: 9. CDR1 SEHNR and CDR2 FQNEAQ come from the germline V gene (reference sequence). The length of the CDR3 is 15 residues. CDR3 amino acids: CASSSLAGGPDEQFF. The CDR3 DNA reads as TGTGCCAGCAGCTCCCTGGCGGGAGGGCCGGATGAGCAGTTCTTC.

The rearrangement links TRBV15 to TRBJ2-3; D might be TRBD1 (5 bases). The V end was cut by 0 bases, the J end by 1 base, with 11 bases between. CDR3 length: 16 residues. The germline gives CDR1 LNHNV, CDR2 YYDKDF (reference sequence). The CDR3 region is CATSRDRAQGTDTQYF. In DNA form, the CDR3 reads TGTGCCACCAGCAGAGACCGTGCACAGGGCACAGATACGCAGTATTTT.

This clone has a handful of counts. This chain uses TRBV11-2 with TRBJ2-7; no clear D. This CDR3 contains 12 residues. V was clipped by 6 bases and J by 2 bases, with 8 bases between them. Germline V gives CDR1 SGHAT, CDR2 FQNNGV. DNA of the CDR3: TGTGCCAGCAGGGATGGAGCCTACGAGCAGTACTTC. As protein: CASRDGAYEQYF.